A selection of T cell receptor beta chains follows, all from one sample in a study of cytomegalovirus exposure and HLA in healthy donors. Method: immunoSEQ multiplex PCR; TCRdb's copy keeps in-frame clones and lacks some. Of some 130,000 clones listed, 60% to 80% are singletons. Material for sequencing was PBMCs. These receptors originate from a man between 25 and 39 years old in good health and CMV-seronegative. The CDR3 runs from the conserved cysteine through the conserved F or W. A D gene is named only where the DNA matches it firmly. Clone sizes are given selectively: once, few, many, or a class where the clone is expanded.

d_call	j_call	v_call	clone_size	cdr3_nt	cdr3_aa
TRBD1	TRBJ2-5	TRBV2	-	TGTGCCAGCAGTGAGGGACAGGGTGTTGGGGAGACCCAGTACTTC	CASSEGQGVGETQYF
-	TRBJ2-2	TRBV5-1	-	TGCGCCAGCAGCTCGGACAAGATAGGAGAGCTGTTTTTT	CASSSDKIGELFF
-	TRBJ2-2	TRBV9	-	TGTGCCAGCAGCCTGAGGGGGATAGACACCGGGGAGCTGTTTTTT	CASSLRGIDTGELFF
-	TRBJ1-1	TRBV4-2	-	TGTGCCAGCAGCCAAGTTGAGGGTATGGACACTGAAGCTTTCTTT	CASSQVEGMDTEAFF
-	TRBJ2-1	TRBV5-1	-	TGCGCCAGCAGCTTGGAGGGAGGCCCAAACAATGAGCAGTTCTTC	CASSLEGGPNNEQFF
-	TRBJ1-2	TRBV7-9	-	TGTGCCAGCAGCCCCCTGGGGGGGAACAATGGCTACACCTTC	CASSPLGGNNGYTF
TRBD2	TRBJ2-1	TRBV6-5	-	TGTGCCAGCAGTTACCAAGCGGGAGTAAGGTACAATGAGCAGTTCTTC	CASSYQAGVRYNEQFF
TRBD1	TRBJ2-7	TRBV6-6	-	TGTGCCAGCCTCGGGGCAGGGGGCTACGAGCAGTACTTC	CASLGAGGYEQYF
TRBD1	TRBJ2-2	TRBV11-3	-	TGTGCCAGCAGCGGATCACATGGACAGGGTTTAACCGGGGAGCTGTTTTTT	CASSGSHGQGLTGELFF
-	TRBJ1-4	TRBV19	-	TGTGCCAGTAGTATCAGCCTACAGGGAACTAATGAAAAACTGTTTTTT	CASSISLQGTNEKLFF
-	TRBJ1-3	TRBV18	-	TGTGCCAGCTCAGCGGAGAACGGTGGAAACACCATATATTTT	CASSAENGGNTIYF
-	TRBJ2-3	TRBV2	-	TGTGCCACCCAACAACAGGGAGATACGCAGTATTTT	CATQQQGDTQYF
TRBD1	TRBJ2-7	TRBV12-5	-	TGTGCTAGTGGTTTGGGGACAGGGGGTTCCTACGAGCAGTACTTC	CASGLGTGGSYEQYF
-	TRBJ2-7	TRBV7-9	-	TGTGCCAGCAGCTTAGCGCCCACAGTAATTACCGAGCAGTACTTC	CASSLAPTVITEQYF
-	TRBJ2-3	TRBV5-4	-	TGTGCCAGCAGCCCCTGGACAATAAGCACAGATACGCAGTATTTT	CASSPWTISTDTQYF
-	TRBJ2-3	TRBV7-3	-	TGTGCCAGCAGCTTAAGGGGCAGCGCAACAGATACGCAGTATTTT	CASSLRGSATDTQYF
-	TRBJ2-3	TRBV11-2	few	TGTGCCAGCAGCCCGCAGGCAGATACGCAGTATTTT	CASSPQADTQYF
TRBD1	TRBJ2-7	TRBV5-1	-	TGCGCCAGCAGCTGGGACAGGGGGCTCGACGAGCAGTACTTC	CASSWDRGLDEQYF
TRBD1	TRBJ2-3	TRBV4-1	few	TGCGCCAGCAGCCCCCCTACAGGGGCCACAGATACGCAGTATTTT	CASSPPTGATDTQYF
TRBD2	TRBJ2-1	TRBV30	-	TGTGCCTGGAAGCTGTCGGGAGGATGGGGCGGCTACAATGAGCAGTTCTTC	CAWKLSGGWGGYNEQFF
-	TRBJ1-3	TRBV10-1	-	TGCGCCAGCAGTGAGTCGGGGAGCTCTGGAAACACCATATATTTT	CASSESGSSGNTIYF
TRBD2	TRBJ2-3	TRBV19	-	TGTGCCAGTAGTTCCTCCGGACTAGCGGGATACCCGCACACAGATACGCAGTATTTT	CASSSSGLAGYPHTDTQYF
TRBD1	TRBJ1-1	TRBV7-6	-	TGTGCCAGCAGCTTGCAGACAGGGGGCGCGGACACTGAAGCTTTCTTT	CASSLQTGGADTEAFF
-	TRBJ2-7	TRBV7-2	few	TGTGCCAGCAGCCTCAGGTACAGGGATACCGAGCAGTACTTC	CASSLRYRDTEQYF
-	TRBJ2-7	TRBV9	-	TGTGCCAGCAGCGTAGGAGGACAGACCTCCTACGAGCAGTACTTC	CASSVGGQTSYEQYF
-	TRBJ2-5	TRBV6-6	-	TGTGCCAGCAGTAGGCGCGACGGGGGAGAGCAGTACTTC	CASSRRDGGEQYF
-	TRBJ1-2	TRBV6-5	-	TGTGCCAGCAGCAAGGCCGGAGGGATCTATGGCTACACCTTC	CASSKAGGIYGYTF
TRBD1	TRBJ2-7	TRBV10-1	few	TGCGCCAGCAGTGAGACTATAGGACAGGGCCTCGCCGAGCAGTACTTC	CASSETIGQGLAEQYF
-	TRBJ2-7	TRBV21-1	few	TGTGCCAGCAGCAGAAAAAGGGGACTAGCGGTCTCCTACGAGCAGTACTTC	CASSRKRGLAVSYEQYF
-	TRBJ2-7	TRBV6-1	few	TGTGCCAGCAGCGAATTTCTATTGCGGAGGGGTCCTCTAGGGCAGTACTTC	CASSEFLLRRGPLGQYF
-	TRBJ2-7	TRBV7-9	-	TGTGCCAGCAGCTTAGCGATACACGTCTCCTACGAGCAGTACTTC	CASSLAIHVSYEQYF
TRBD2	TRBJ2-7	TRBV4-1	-	TGCGCCAGCAGCCAAGAAATAGCGGGACTGAGCTCCTACGAGCAGTACTTC	CASSQEIAGLSSYEQYF
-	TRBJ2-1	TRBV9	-	TGTGCCAGCAGCGAGAGTGCCAGCGCCAGCAATGAGCAGTTCTTC	CASSESASASNEQFF
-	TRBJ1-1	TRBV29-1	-	TGCAGCGTAATCGAGACGACAGGAGTGGCTTTCTTT	CSVIETTGVAFF
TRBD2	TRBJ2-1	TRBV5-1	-	TGCGCCAGCAGCGGATCTAGCGGGAGTTCCAATGAGCAGTTCTTC	CASSGSSGSSNEQFF
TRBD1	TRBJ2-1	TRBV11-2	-	TGTGCCAGCAGCCGGACAGGGATCTCCTACAATGAGCAGTTCTTC	CASSRTGISYNEQFF
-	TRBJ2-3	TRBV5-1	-	TGCGCCAGCAGCTTGGAACGGGAAGCAGATACGCAGTATTTT	CASSLEREADTQYF
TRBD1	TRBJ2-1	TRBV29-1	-	TGCAGCGTTGGGAAAGGACAGGGGGCTTTTGAGCAGTTCTTC	CSVGKGQGAFEQFF
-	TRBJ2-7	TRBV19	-	TGTGCCAGTAGGGCGGGGTCGAACTACGAGCAGTACTTC	CASRAGSNYEQYF
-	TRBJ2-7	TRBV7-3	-	TGTGCCAGCGCCCCCTTACTAGGTGCAGAGCAGTACTTC	CASAPLLGAEQYF
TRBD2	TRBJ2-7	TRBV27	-	TGTGCCAGCAAATCACTCGCGGGAGGGCCCTACGAGCAGTACTTC	CASKSLAGGPYEQYF
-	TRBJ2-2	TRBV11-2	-	TGTGCCAGCAGCTTGGGTACAGGCCTGGCTAACACCGGGGAGCTGTTTTTT	CASSLGTGLANTGELFF
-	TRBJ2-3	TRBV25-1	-	TGTGCCAGCAGTGAAGCCCTCCGGGGTAATGGCACAGATACGCAGTATTTT	CASSEALRGNGTDTQYF
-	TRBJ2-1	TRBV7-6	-	TGTGCCAGCAGCTTAGTTGTTGGGCCCAATGAGCAGTTCTTC	CASSLVVGPNEQFF
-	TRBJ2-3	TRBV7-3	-	TGTGCCAGCAGCTCAGAAACAGGGCTGAACACAGATACGCAGTATTTT	CASSSETGLNTDTQYF
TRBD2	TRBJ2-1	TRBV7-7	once	TGTGCTAGCAGCCCCTCTAGCGGGGTAGGCTACAATGAGCAGTTCTTC	CASSPSSGVGYNEQFF
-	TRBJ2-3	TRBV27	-	TGTGCCAGCAGTTTTGCGTTCAGCACAGATACGCAGTATTTT	CASSFAFSTDTQYF
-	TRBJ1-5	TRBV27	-	TGTGCCAGCAGCGCCCACGGGGTAAATCAGCCCCAGCATTTT	CASSAHGVNQPQHF
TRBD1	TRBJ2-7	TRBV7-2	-	TGTGCCAGCAGCTTATCGCACAGGGGATTAGGCTACGAGCAGTACTTC	CASSLSHRGLGYEQYF
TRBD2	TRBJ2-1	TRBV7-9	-	TGTGCCAGCAGCGCTAGCGGGAGCTCCTACAATGAGCAGTTCTTC	CASSASGSSYNEQFF
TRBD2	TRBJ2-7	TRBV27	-	TGTGCCAGCAGTCTTTCGGGACTAGCGGCACCCCCCTACGAGCAGTACTTC	CASSLSGLAAPPYEQYF
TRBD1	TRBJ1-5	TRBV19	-	TGTGCCAGTAGTAAGGACAGGGGGAATGCCCAGCATTTT	CASSKDRGNAQHF
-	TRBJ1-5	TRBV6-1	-	TGTGCCAGCAGTGAAGTATTCGGCGGGTTGGGGAATCAGCCCCAGCATTTT	CASSEVFGGLGNQPQHF
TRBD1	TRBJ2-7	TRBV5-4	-	TGTGCCAGCAGCTCTCGGACAGGGTCCTACGAGCAGTACTTC	CASSSRTGSYEQYF
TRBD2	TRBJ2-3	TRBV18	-	TGTGCCAGCTCACCTTTTTCGGGGACTAGCGGAATCACAGATACGCAGTATTTT	CASSPFSGTSGITDTQYF
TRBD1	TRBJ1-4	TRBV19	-	TGTGCCAGTAGTGCCGACAGGGTGATCGGTGAAAAACTGTTTTTT	CASSADRVIGEKLFF